One sample yielded the 19 T cell receptor beta chains listed below, sequenced in a study of identical twins. One entry per CDR3 protein, called by TCRdb with MiXCR from the 5' RACE reads. The sample has approximately 600,000 distinct CDR3 sequences; more than 9% are singletons. In addition, the sample was reused for a study of yellow fever vaccine responses in identical twins.

The sequencing sample was made of PBMCs. The receptors derive from a woman in her late teens or twenties in good health.

This chain links TRBV5-1 with TRBJ2-3; D possibly corresponds to TRBD2 (5 bases). The V end lost 2 bases, the J end lost 3 bases, and 16 bases lay between the germline ends. Germline lookup yields CDR1 SGHRS and CDR2 YFSETQ. CDR3 length equals 16 residues. The CDR3 DNA reads TGCGCCAGCAGCTTCGTCAGCTCCACGGGGACAGATACGCAGTATTTT. Protein: CASSFVSSTGTDTQYF.

This clonotype occurred a few times. V gene TRBV20-1 combines with J gene TRBJ2-5; tentative D call: TRBD2 (6 bases). V lost 4 bases and J lost 3, with 9 bases in between. Germline loops: CDR1 DFQATT, CDR2 SNEGSKA (reference sequence). This CDR3 contains 12 residues. CDR3 loop: CSATGLKETQYF. DNA for the CDR3: TGCAGTGCTACGGGACTTAAAGAGACCCAGTACTTC.

This clonotype has only a few counts. The J gene is TRBJ2-5, the V gene TRBV4-2, with 7 bases identical to TRBD2. CDR1 LGHNA and CDR2 YNFKEQ come from the germline V gene. V dropped 3 bases and J dropped 1; count of bases not matched to a gene: 8. CDR3 length: 16 residues. This CDR3 is CASSQSGQRGQETQYF. CDR3 DNA: TGTGCCAGCAGCCAGTCCGGCCAGCGGGGCCAAGAGACCCAGTACTTC.

The DNA for the CDR3 is TGCGCCAGCAGCCCGGGGGACAGGTACACAGATACGCAGTATTTT. Protein product: CASSPGDRYTDTQYF. The chain carries TRBV5-1 and TRBJ2-3; 8 bases are shared with TRBD1. There are 15 residues in the CDR3. CDR1 is SGHRS, CDR2 YFSETQ, per germline. The junction had 6 bases not matched to a gene; V was cut back by 4 bases and J by 2 bases.

The V call is TRBV15, the J call TRBJ2-4; TRBD1 matches 9 bases. Germline trimming cut 0 bases from V and 1 base from J; bases unmatched to any gene: 4. The length of the CDR3 is 17 residues. Germline lookup yields CDR1 LNHNV and CDR2 YYDKDF (reference sequence). CDR3 sequence (DNA): TGTGCCACCAGCAGAGATCGGGACAGGGTCGCCAAAAACATTCAGTACTTC. This codes for CATSRDRDRVAKNIQYF.

This clonotype occurred many times. The V gene is TRBV10-3, the J gene TRBJ2-1, with 8 bases lining up with TRBD1. The CDR3 sequence is 15 residues long. The V gene's germline CDR1 is ENHRY and CDR2 SYGVKD. Germline trimming cut 7 bases from V and 6 bases from J; bases unmatched to any gene: 11. The CDR3 DNA reads as TGTGCCATCACTAACACTGGACAGGGATCCAATGAGCAGTTCTTC. Its translation is CAITNTGQGSNEQFF.

This clonotype has at least ten counts. The rearrangement uses TRBV28 and TRBJ2-7, with a possible D match to TRBD1 (6 bases). The CDR3 is made up of 12 amino acids. Trimming took 2 bases from V and 5 from J, leaving 7 bases between them. Germline V gene sequence: CDR1 MDHEN, CDR2 SYDVKM. The CDR3 DNA is TGTGCCAGCAGTTTAGCAGGGGACGAGCAGTACTTC. It is translated as CASSLAGDEQYF. Combining the CDR3 with reference TRBV28 and TRBJ2-7 gives the whole variable domain DVKVTQSSRYLVKRTGEKVFLECVQDMDHENMFWYRQDPGLGLRLIYFSYDVKMKEKGDIPEGYSVSREKKERFSLILESASTNQTSMYLCASSLAGDEQYFGPGTRLTVT.

Only a few counts were recorded for this clonotype. The V call is TRBV20-1, the J call TRBJ2-5, with a weak D call TRBD1 (5 bases). The CDR3 covers 14 residues. Germline CDR1 and CDR2: DFQATT and SNEGSKA (reference sequence). Trimming shortened V by 2 bases and J by 5 bases, and 15 bases separated the two germline ends. CDR3 in DNA: TGCAGTGCTAGACACCCAGGGAAGGGGGAGACCCAGTACTTC. It translates to CSARHPGKGETQYF.

This clonotype occurred a few times. The V call is TRBV7-9, the J call TRBJ1-2; D is ambiguous. The CDR3 sequence is 14 residues long. Germline V CDR1 and CDR2: SEHNR, FQNEAQ (reference sequence). V gave up 2 bases and J gave up 3 bases, with 10 bases separating them. DNA of the CDR3: TGTGCCAGCAGCTTAATCCAGGATTACTATGGCTACACCTTC. Translating it yields CASSLIQDYYGYTF.

The genes are TRBV29-1 and TRBJ2-1; weak D call: TRBD2 (5 bases). The V gene lost 6 bases and the J gene lost 3 bases, with 27 bases spanning the gap. Germline V lookup: CDR1 SQVTM, CDR2 ANQGSEA. The CDR3 is made up of 18 amino acids. The CDR3 spells CSVSRAPQSDFLYNEQFF. CDR3 DNA sequence: TGCAGCGTCTCGAGGGCTCCACAGAGCGATTTCCTCTACAATGAGCAGTTCTTC.

The chain couples TRBV6-2 or TRBV6-3 to TRBJ2-1; no clear D. Trimming took 5 bases from V and 1 from J, leaving 9 bases between them. Germline V gene lookup returns CDR1 MNHEY and CDR2 SVGEGT. The CDR3 is 14 amino acids. The CDR3 loop is CASSMTQSYNEQFF. Here the CDR3 DNA reads TGTGCCAGCAGTATGACTCAGTCCTACAATGAGCAGTTCTTC.

The chain links TRBV3-1 to TRBJ2-3; 8 bases align to TRBD2. Germline CDR1 is LGHDT and CDR2 is YNNKEL (reference sequence). The CDR3 loop spans 16 amino acids. With V trimmed by 4 bases and J by 6 bases, 12 bases remained unmatched. The CDR3, as DNA: TGTGCCAGCAGCCTTCTTCCGGGAGGGCCTGGGGATACGCAGTATTTT. This sequence encodes CASSLLPGGPGDTQYF.

Ten or more counts support this clonotype. For the CDR3, the DNA is TGTGCCAGCAGTCTCAGCGGACTGGAGGGGTCCTACGAGCAGTACTTC. As protein: CASSLSGLEGSYEQYF. The chain joins TRBV2 to TRBJ2-7, with a possible D match to TRBD2 (6 bases). This CDR3 is 16 amino acids long. Between the trimmed V and J ends, which lost 5 bases and 1 base, there was a span of 18 bases. Germline V lookup: CDR1 SNHLY, CDR2 FYNNEI.

This clonotype was counted only a few times. CDR3 nucleotides: TGCAGCGTCCATGGGGACAGCTCCTACGAGCAGTACTTC. It encodes CSVHGDSSYEQYF. The J gene is TRBJ2-7, the V gene TRBV29-1; 7 bases fit TRBD1. Trimming cost V 6 bases and J 0 bases; bases outside gene matches: 5. Per germline, CDR1 SQVTM and CDR2 ANQGSEA. The CDR3 extends over 13 amino acids.

The chain employs TRBV27 and TRBJ2-3, with TRBD2 matching 10 bases. The ends lost 6 bases at V and 4 bases at J; junction bases unmatched: 7. CDR3 length: 15 residues. Germline V gene data show CDR1 as MNHEY and CDR2 as SMNVEV (reference sequence). The CDR3 sequence is CASRKGLAEADTQYF. CDR3 nucleotides: TGTGCCAGCAGAAAAGGACTAGCGGAGGCAGATACGCAGTATTTT.

The chain employs TRBV20-1 and TRBJ1-5; D gene unclear. Germline lookup yields CDR1 DFQATT and CDR2 SNEGSKA (reference sequence). V lost 3 bases, J lost 4 bases, and 16 bases lay in between. The CDR3 totals 15 residues. The CDR3, as DNA: TGCAGTGCTAGTGGGGATAAGGGTTGGAATCAGCCCCAGCATTTT. Translation gives CSASGDKGWNQPQHF.

This clonotype turned up a few times. V gene TRBV4-1 combines with J gene TRBJ2-7; maybe TRBD2 (6 bases). The CDR3 spans 14 residues. Germline CDR1 is MGHRA and CDR2 is YSYEKL. Trimming took 6 bases from V and 2 from J, leaving 14 bases between them. The DNA for the CDR3 is TGCGCCAGCAGGCCCGGGGACTTAACCTACGAGCAGTACTTC. Its translation: CASRPGDLTYEQYF.

In this sample, this clonotype turned up a few times. This rearrangement joins TRBV20-1 to TRBJ2-7; D remains ambiguous. This CDR3 contains 14 residues. V was shortened by 4 bases and J by 2 bases, with 15 bases between the two germline ends. Germline V lookup: CDR1 DFQATT, CDR2 SNEGSKA (reference sequence). The CDR3 DNA follows: TGCAGTGCTACGGAAGTGACTTACACCTACGAGCAGTACTTC. Translating it yields CSATEVTYTYEQYF.

This clonotype appeared many times. The V call is TRBV6-4, the J call TRBJ2-3; a possible D gene is TRBD2 (5 bases). Germline V gene sequence: CDR1 MRHNA, CDR2 SNTAGT. The CDR3 is 14 residues long. Trimming stripped 0 bases from V and 3 bases from J, with 7 bases between. CDR3 in DNA: TGTGCCAGCAGTGACTCAGCGGAGACAGATACGCAGTATTTT. This sequence encodes CASSDSAETDTQYF.